This TCR beta chain was documented in a study of cytomegalovirus exposure and HLA in healthy donors. PCR was performed using 60 Vbeta and 13 Jbeta primers. The assay was immunoSEQ multiplex PCR, and TCRdb's table has in-frame clones only and misses some. The sample holds roughly 170,000 clones, around 80% seen once. After removal of 5 bases from V and 1 base from J, the junction contained 9 bases not matched to a gene. Germline CDR1 reads PRHDT; CDR2 reads FYEKMQ (reference sequence). The CDR3 runs to 16 residues. Concerning this clone itself: The antigen is undetermined.

Findings and caveats of the study: As a later analysis showed, a missense DCLRE1C variant was linked to trimming of TCR beta V- and J-genes. Relative to the approximately 700-donor mean, N-insertions were reportedly fewer in an Asian-associated ancestry cluster in a later analysis. In an earlier analysis, about 87% or about 30%: the productive usage of most TCR beta V segments. Evidence from a later analysis indicated that most CMV-associated TCR beta chains looked HLA-restricted.

The chain joins TRBV13 to TRBJ2-7; 9 nucleotides line up with TRBD1. Sample: PBMCs. This clonotype was obtained from a woman in her twenties or thirties in good health and CMV-seronegative. DNA for the CDR3: TGTGCCAGCAGCATACTTCCGGGACAGGGTTCCTACGAGCAGTACTTC. Translating it yields CASSILPGQGSYEQYF.